This T cell receptor (beta chain) stems from a study of CD8+ T cells in alopecia areata. Extracted RNA was reverse transcribed, and the resulting cDNA served as sequencing template. TCRdb keeps only in-frame clones here, not all; method: immunoSEQ multiplex PCR. The sample has 60,000 to 65,000 clones; around 40% are singletons. The sequenced material came from NKG2D-low CD8+ T cells sorted from blood. The TCR sequence derives from a human donor with alopecia areata.

The CDR3: CASSGGQQEAFF. The CDR3 DNA reads TGTGCCAGCAGTGGGGGGCAGCAGGAAGCTTTCTTT. The J gene is TRBJ1-1, the V gene TRBV2; a weak D match, TRBD1 (6 bases). The CDR3 totals 12 residues. In germline, CDR1 is SNHLY, CDR2 FYNNEI. V was clipped by 4 bases and J by 8 bases, with 11 bases between them. The full variable domain, rest sourced from reference TRBV2 and TRBJ1-1, is EPEVTQTPSHQVTQMGQEVILRCVPISNHLYFYWYRQILGQKVEFLVSFYNNEISEKSEIFDDQFSVERPDGSNFTLKIRSTKLEDSAMYFCASSGGQQEAFFGQGTRLTVV.